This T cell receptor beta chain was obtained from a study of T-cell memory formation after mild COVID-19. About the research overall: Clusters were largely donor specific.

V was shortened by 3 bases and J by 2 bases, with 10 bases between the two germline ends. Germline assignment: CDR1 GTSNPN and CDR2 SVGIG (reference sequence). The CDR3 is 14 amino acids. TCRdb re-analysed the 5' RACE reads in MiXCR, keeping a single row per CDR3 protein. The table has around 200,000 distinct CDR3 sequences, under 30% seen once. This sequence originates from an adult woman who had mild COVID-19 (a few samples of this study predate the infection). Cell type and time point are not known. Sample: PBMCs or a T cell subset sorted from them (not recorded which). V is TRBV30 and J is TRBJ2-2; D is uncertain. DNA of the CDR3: TGTGCCTGGAGCCCATTCTACAACACCGGGGAGCTGTTTTTT. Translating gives CAWSPFYNTGELFF.